Shown below are 19 T cell receptor beta chains from a single sample sequenced in a study of patients and donors after allogeneic stem cell transplantation. One entry per CDR3 protein, called by TCRdb with MiXCR from the RT-PCR reads. The data show about 410,000 distinct CDR3 sequences, around 16% seen once. Sequencing was performed on blood, either unsorted or a sorted T cell fraction (not recorded which). The receptor set was obtained from a human donor who was either an allogeneic HSCT recipient or a stem cell or donor lymphocyte infusion donor (not recorded which). It is not recorded whose cells these are; they may come from a transplant donor.

This sequence joins TRBV4-2 and TRBJ1-3; 8 nucleotides line up with TRBD1. The CDR3 length is 15 residues. The J segment lost 5 bases and the V segment lost 5 bases, leaving 8 bases of the junction unmatched. Germline V gene lookup returns CDR1 LGHNA and CDR2 YNFKEQ. In DNA, the CDR3 is TGTGCCAGCAGCGTTCGGACAGGGAGTAGAAACACCATATATTTT. Protein product: CASSVRTGSRNTIYF.

There are a few counts of this clonotype. CDR3 loop: CASSGGTDSYNEQFF. The DNA of the CDR3 is TGTGCCAGCAGCGGCGGGACAGATTCCTACAATGAGCAGTTCTTC. The rearrangement links TRBV7-6 to TRBJ2-1; possibly TRBD1 for D (7 bases). V lost 5 bases and J lost 1, with 12 bases in between. The germline V gene has CDR1 SGHVS and CDR2 FNYEAQ. The CDR3 loop spans 15 amino acids.

The chain carries TRBV7-2 and TRBJ1-2; TRBD1 matches 8 bases. The CDR3 covers 16 residues. Germline V CDR1 and CDR2: SGHTA, FQGNSA. J lost 7 bases, V lost 5 bases, and 15 bases had no gene match. The chain's CDR3 is CASSPWDRLGSGGYTF. The CDR3, as DNA: TGTGCCAGCAGCCCCTGGGACAGGCTAGGTTCTGGTGGCTACACCTTC.

V is TRBV5-4 and J is TRBJ1-1; TRBD1 might be the D (5 bases). The CDR3 consists of 15 residues. V lost 1 base to trimming and J lost 1 base, with 11 bases between them. CDR1 and CDR2 from the germline V gene are SGHNT and YYREEE (reference sequence). CDR3: CASSLRGTWNTEAFF. DNA of the CDR3: TGTGCCAGCAGCTTGAGAGGGACTTGGAACACTGAAGCTTTCTTT.

This clonotype turned up a few times. The CDR3 bases are TGTGCCAGCAGCCAAGATAAGCGCGAGCAGTACTTC. It encodes CASSQDKREQYF. The chain is built from TRBV3-1 and TRBJ2-7; D uncertain. There are 12 residues in the CDR3. The V end lost 0 bases, the J end lost 6 bases, and 6 bases lay between the germline ends. The V gene's germline CDR1 is LGHDT and CDR2 YNNKEL (reference sequence).

This clonotype has only a few counts. This chain joins TRBV5-1 and TRBJ2-6, with no clear D. The germline V gene has CDR1 SGHRS and CDR2 YFSETQ. V dropped 0 bases and J dropped 2 bases, with 6 bases sitting between them. The CDR3 extends over 15 amino acids. The CDR3 nucleotides are TGCGCCAGCAGCTTGGGATCTCCTGGGGCCAACGTCCTGACTTTC. Translation gives CASSLGSPGANVLTF.

This clonotype was picked up a small number of times. This chain uses TRBV20-1 with TRBJ2-7; 10 nucleotides match TRBD1. Trimming took 3 bases from V and 4 from J; bases not matched to a gene: 9. CDR3 size: 15 residues. CDR1 is DFQATT, CDR2 SNEGSKA, per germline (reference sequence). The CDR3 here is CSARNGGQGRYEQYF. The CDR3 DNA follows: TGCAGTGCTAGGAATGGGGGACAGGGGAGATACGAGCAGTACTTC.

This clonotype was observed a handful of times. The chain combines TRBV9 with TRBJ2-1, with D perhaps TRBD2 (6 bases). V was pared by 0 bases and J by 0 bases, with 10 bases between. Germline assignment: CDR1 SGDLS and CDR2 YYNGEE. This CDR3 is built from 16 residues. The CDR3 protein is CASSVAGRGSYNEQFF. DNA of the CDR3: TGTGCCAGCAGCGTAGCTGGGCGGGGCTCCTACAATGAGCAGTTCTTC.

The chain has TRBV5-1 and TRBJ2-1; 10 nucleotides agree with TRBD2. This CDR3 comprises 19 residues. Germline trimming cut 1 base from V and 0 bases from J; bases unmatched to any gene: 10. CDR1 is SGHRS, CDR2 YFSETQ, per germline. CDR3 sequence reads: CASSLRRLAGPSSYNEQFF. The CDR3 DNA reads as TGCGCCAGCAGCTTGAGGAGACTAGCGGGCCCCAGCTCCTACAATGAGCAGTTCTTC.

The V call is TRBV3-1, the J call TRBJ1-3; the D gene is possibly TRBD1 (6 bases). CDR3 length: 15 amino acids. V was shortened by 3 bases and J by 4 bases, with 13 bases between the two germline ends. Germline V gene sequence: CDR1 LGHDT, CDR2 YNNKEL (reference sequence). This chain's CDR3 is CASSQNSDRGNTIYF. The DNA of the CDR3 is TGTGCCAGCAGCCAGAACTCGGACAGAGGAAACACCATATATTTT.

V and J are TRBV5-1 and TRBJ2-6; D is ambiguous. Trimming pared 4 bases from V and 4 bases from J, leaving 15 bases between. This CDR3 contains 16 residues. Germline V gene sequence: CDR1 SGHRS, CDR2 YFSETQ. The CDR3, as DNA: TGCGCCAGCAGCGACTTAGTGGGATCCGGGGCCAACGTCCTGACTTTC. It encodes CASSDLVGSGANVLTF.

In this sample, this clonotype turned up a few times. The chain is built from TRBV11-3 and TRBJ2-1; D ambiguous. Germline-derived CDR1 and CDR2 are SGHNT and YENEEA. This CDR3 comprises 11 residues. The ends were cut back, 1 base at V and 9 bases at J, with 4 bases in the middle. CDR3 region: CASSLAVEQFF. In nucleotides, the CDR3 is TGTGCCAGCAGCTTAGCCGTTGAGCAGTTCTTC.

This clonotype was counted a few times. The gene calls are TRBV15 and TRBJ1-1; D is ambiguous. V lost 1 base and J lost 4, with 16 bases in between. The CDR3 is 16 amino acids. In germline, CDR1 is LNHNV, CDR2 YYDKDF (reference sequence). The CDR3 nucleotides read TGTGCCACCAGCAGAGCCGCCCGGGGAGGACGCACTGAAGCTTTCTTT. This gives the protein CATSRAARGGRTEAFF.

This clonotype was observed a few times. This chain links TRBV7-2 with TRBJ2-7; 9 nucleotides line up with TRBD1. The V gene's germline CDR1 is SGHTA and CDR2 FQGNSA. Losses at the gene ends were 3 bases for V and 0 bases for J; bases not matched to a gene: 3. This CDR3 is built from 15 residues. DNA for the CDR3: TGTGCCAGCAGCTTTGACAGGGGGAGCTCCTACGAGCAGTACTTC. Translating it yields CASSFDRGSSYEQYF.

This clonotype has only a few counts. This chain connects TRBV7-3 to TRBJ2-1; TRBD2 matches at 8 bases. Germline CDR1 reads SGHTA; CDR2 reads FQGTGA. The junction had 7 bases not matched to a gene; V was cut back by 2 bases and J by 7 bases. The CDR3 has 15 amino acids. The CDR3 protein is CASSLGGGIGNEQFF. In DNA, the CDR3 is TGTGCCAGCAGCTTAGGCGGGGGGATAGGGAATGAGCAGTTCTTC.

The chain combines TRBV20-1 with TRBJ2-7; 10 nucleotides match TRBD2. The germline CDR1 and CDR2 sequences are DFQATT and SNEGSKA (reference sequence). The CDR3 has 13 residues. Unmatched junction bases numbered 5, after V lost 3 bases and J lost 6 bases. The CDR3 spells CSARNSGGLEQYF. CDR3 bases: TGCAGTGCTAGGAATAGCGGGGGGCTCGAGCAGTACTTC.

At least ten counts were recorded for this clonotype. The chain links TRBV12-3 or TRBV12-4 to TRBJ1-4; possibly TRBD1 for D (6 bases). The CDR3 contains 17 residues. V was shortened by 7 bases and J by 4 bases, with 22 bases between the two germline ends. The CDR3: CASTIPRTGGGNEKLFF. The CDR3, as DNA: TGTGCCAGCACCATCCCTAGGACCGGAGGGGGTAATGAAAAACTGTTTTTT.

This clonotype has only a few counts. Here the CDR3 reads CASSQDGGTSEETQYF. The CDR3 DNA reads TGTGCCAGCAGCCAAGACGGTGGGACTAGTGAAGAGACCCAGTACTTC. This rearrangement joins TRBV4-2 to TRBJ2-5; 8 bases agree with TRBD2. Germline V gene lookup returns CDR1 LGHNA and CDR2 YNFKEQ. The CDR3 covers 16 residues. The V segment lost 0 bases and the J segment 3 bases; nucleotides outside the gene matches: 6.

The chain combines TRBV28 with TRBJ2-7; D is perhaps TRBD1 (6 bases). The germline V and J ends were trimmed by 2 bases and 3 bases, with 11 bases remaining between them. CDR1 and CDR2 (germline): MDHEN, SYDVKM. There are 14 residues in the CDR3. The CDR3 nucleotides are TGTGCCAGCAGTTTACAGGGCAGGGGCTACGAGCAGTACTTC. Its protein is CASSLQGRGYEQYF.